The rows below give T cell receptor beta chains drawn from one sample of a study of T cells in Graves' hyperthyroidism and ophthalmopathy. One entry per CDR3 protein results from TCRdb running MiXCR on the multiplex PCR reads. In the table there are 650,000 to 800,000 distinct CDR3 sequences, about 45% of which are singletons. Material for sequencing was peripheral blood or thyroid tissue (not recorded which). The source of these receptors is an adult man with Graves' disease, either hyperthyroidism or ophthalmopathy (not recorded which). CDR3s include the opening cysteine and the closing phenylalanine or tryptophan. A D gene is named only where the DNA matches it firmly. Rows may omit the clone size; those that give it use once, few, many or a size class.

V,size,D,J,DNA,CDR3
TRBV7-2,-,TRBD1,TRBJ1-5,TGTGCCAGCAGCATAACAGGGGGCGCGGGCAATCAGCCCCAGCATTTT,CASSITGGAGNQPQHF
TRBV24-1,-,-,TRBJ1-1,TGTGCCACCAGTGATACCGGGAACGCTGAAGCTTTCTTT,CATSDTGNAEAFF
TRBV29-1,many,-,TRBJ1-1,TGCAGCGTAGACAGCCAAGAAGCTTTCTTT,CSVDSQEAFF
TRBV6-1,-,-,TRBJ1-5,TGTGCCAGCAGTGAAACCGGGGCAGGGAGATTGGGCAATCAGCCCCAGCATTTT,CASSETGAGRLGNQPQHF
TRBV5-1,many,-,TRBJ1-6,TGCGCCAGCAGCTTTATTGGGGATTCACCCCTCCACTTT,CASSFIGDSPLHF
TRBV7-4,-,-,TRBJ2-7,TGTGCCAGCAGCTTATCTCACCCCCCAAGTCCCTACGAGCAGTACTTC,CASSLSHPPSPYEQYF
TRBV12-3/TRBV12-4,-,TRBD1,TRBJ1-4,TGTGCCAGCAGTTTGACAGGGGGTGTCGAAAAACTGTTTTTT,CASSLTGGVEKLFF
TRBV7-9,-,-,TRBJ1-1,TGTGCCAGCAGCCGAGACCGAGAGGGTGGAGCTGAAGCTTTCTTT,CASSRDREGGAEAFF
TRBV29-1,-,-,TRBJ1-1,TGCAGCGTTGAAGATCAGTATTTAGGGGACGGCCCTGTAGCTTTCTTT,CSVEDQYLGDGPVAFF
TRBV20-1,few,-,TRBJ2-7,TGCAGTGCTAGAGACCCGGCAGGGACCTACGAGCAGTACTTC,CSARDPAGTYEQYF
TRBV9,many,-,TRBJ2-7,TGTGCCAGCAGCGTAGTGGGCGGCTACGAGCAGTACTTC,CASSVVGGYEQYF
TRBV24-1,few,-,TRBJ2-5,TGTGCCACCAGTGATTCCCCTCAAGAGACCCAGTACTTC,CATSDSPQETQYF
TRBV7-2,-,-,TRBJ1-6,TGTGCCAGCAGCTTAGTCTCGGGGGGCAGGGAGCCCCTCCACTTT,CASSLVSGGREPLHF
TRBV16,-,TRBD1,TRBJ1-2,TGTGCCAGCAGCCAATCGGGACAGGGCTTTGGCTACACCTTC,CASSQSGQGFGYTF
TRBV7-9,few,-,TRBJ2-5,TGTGCCAGCTCCCCAACCGGGACTGAAGAGACCCAGTACTTC,CASSPTGTEETQYF
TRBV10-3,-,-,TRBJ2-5,TGTGCCACCGTCCCCGGCACAGCCGGACAGGAGACCCAGTACTTC,CATVPGTAGQETQYF